This TCR beta chain was obtained from a study of CD8 T cells in ankylosing spondylitis. Findings of the study overall: In ankylosing spondylitis blood, a motif of about 8 highly homologous TCR beta variants appeared characteristic. Clones linked to the disease showed a CD8+ phenotype. They occurred at relatively low frequencies in peripheral blood.

This clonotype has at least ten counts. The antigen remains unidentified. TCRdb itself ran the 5' RACE reads through MiXCR, one entry per CDR3 protein. The sample records 210,000 or so distinct CDR3 sequences, roughly 24% being singletons. There are 13 residues in the CDR3. Germline lookup yields CDR1 LGHNA and CDR2 YNFKEQ. The V and J ends lost 0 bases and 5 bases respectively, with 7 bases between them. The sequence was obtained from a male donor with ankylosing spondylitis or in good health (not recorded which). The rearrangement uses TRBV4-2 and TRBJ2-5; D unclear. The material sequenced was blood, either unsorted or a sorted T cell fraction (not recorded which). The CDR3 region has the DNA TGTGCCAGCAGCCAAGACGTTTGGGAGACCCAGTACTTC. Protein: CASSQDVWETQYF.